The 21 T cell receptor beta chains listed next were all sequenced from one sample in a study of CD8+ T cells in alopecia areata. Following extraction, RNA underwent reverse transcription to cDNA, which served as the sequencing template. Here immunoSEQ multiplex PCR was the method, and the copy in TCRdb shows in-frame clones only, minus some. In the table there are about 140,000 clones, around 54% of which are singletons. Sequenced input: CD4+ T cells sorted from blood. All receptors come from a human donor in good health.

This clone was seen a few times. The chain is built from TRBV10-3 and TRBJ1-4; tentatively, D is TRBD1 (5 bases). Looked up from germline, CDR1 is ENHRY and CDR2 is SYGVKD. The CDR3 runs to 14 residues. V lost 6 bases and J lost 7, with 15 bases in between. The chain's CDR3 is CAISRGGLSEKLFF. The CDR3 DNA sequence: TGTGCCATCAGCCGTGGGGGATTGAGTGAAAAACTGTTTTTT.

This clone was detected a few times. The genes are TRBV11-2 and TRBJ1-1, with unresolved D. Trimming shortened V by 1 base and J by 3 bases, and 9 bases separated the two germline ends. The CDR3 consists of 14 residues. Germline V gene data show CDR1 as SGHAT and CDR2 as FQNNGV. This CDR3 reads CASSLAGSDTEAFF. The CDR3 DNA reads TGTGCCAGCAGCTTAGCGGGGTCGGACACTGAAGCTTTCTTT.

The gene calls are TRBV4-1 and TRBJ1-2; 7 bases fit TRBD1. V lost 2 bases, J lost 7 bases, and 7 bases stayed unmatched. CDR1 MGHRA and CDR2 YSYEKL come from the germline V gene. CDR3 length: 14 amino acids. The CDR3 is CASSQRDRASGYTF. In nucleotides, the CDR3 is TGCGCCAGCAGCCAACGTGACAGGGCGAGTGGCTACACCTTC.

This chain joins TRBV29-1 and TRBJ1-1; D might be TRBD1 (6 bases). V shed 4 bases and J shed 1 base, with 10 bases lying between them. Germline CDR1 is SQVTM and CDR2 is ANQGSEA. There are 13 residues in the CDR3. CDR3 coding DNA: TGCAGCGTTGGGGCAGGGGCGAACACTGAAGCTTTCTTT. Its protein product is CSVGAGANTEAFF. The entire variable domain, with the rest obtained from reference TRBV29-1 and TRBJ1-1, is as follows: SAVISQKPSRDICQRGTSLTIQCQVDSQVTMMFWYRQQPGQSLTLIATANQGSEATYESGFVIDKFPISRPNLTFSTLTVSNMSPEDSSIYLCSVGAGANTEAFFGQGTRLTVV.

The CDR3 here is CASSTGRDGYTF. CDR3 DNA: TGTGCCAGCAGTACCGGTCGGGATGGCTACACCTTC. The gene calls are TRBV6-5 and TRBJ1-2, with D unresolved. Germline V gene lookup returns CDR1 MNHEY and CDR2 SVGAGI. There are 12 residues in the CDR3. Trimming removed 5 bases from V and 6 bases from J, with 10 bases in between.

This rearrangement joins TRBV9 to TRBJ1-1; no reliable D call. The CDR3 covers 14 residues. In germline, CDR1 is SGDLS, CDR2 YYNGEE. V lost 0 bases and J lost 1, with 7 bases in between. The CDR3 DNA reads TGTGCCAGCAGCGTAGCCCCTTCGAACACTGAAGCTTTCTTT. Its protein is CASSVAPSNTEAFF.

This clone has more than one count but fewer than ten. The rearrangement uses TRBV6-1 and TRBJ2-2, with D uncertain. Trimming pared 7 bases from V and 2 bases from J, leaving 5 bases between. This CDR3 has 12 amino acids. The germline CDR1 and CDR2 sequences are MNHNS and SASEGT. The DNA for the CDR3 is TGTGCCAGCACTTTTAACACCGGGGAGCTGTTTTTT. It is translated as CASTFNTGELFF.

This chain uses TRBV29-1 with TRBJ1-5; D call uncertain. Germline CDR1 is SQVTM and CDR2 is ANQGSEA. Deletions cut 7 bases from V and 1 base from J, with 11 bases between. The CDR3 runs 13 residues. This chain's CDR3 is CSAEVESNQPQHF. DNA for the CDR3: TGCAGCGCCGAGGTCGAGAGCAATCAGCCCCAGCATTTT.

The chain joins TRBV2 to TRBJ1-1; D gene ambiguous. V was shortened by 8 bases and J by 1 base, with 11 bases between the two germline ends. This CDR3 is 13 amino acids long. Germline loops: CDR1 SNHLY, CDR2 FYNNEI. The CDR3 sequence: CASHRNTNTEAFF. The DNA of the CDR3 is TGTGCCAGCCACCGAAACACGAACACTGAAGCTTTCTTT. Full variable domain (missing parts from reference TRBV2 and TRBJ1-1): EPEVTQTPSHQVTQMGQEVILRCVPISNHLYFYWYRQILGQKVEFLVSFYNNEISEKSEIFDDQFSVERPDGSNFTLKIRSTKLEDSAMYFCASHRNTNTEAFFGQGTRLTVV.

This clone showed up just a few times. This sequence joins TRBV7-6 and TRBJ1-5; the D gene is possibly TRBD1 (5 bases). The ends were cut back, 1 base at V and 4 bases at J, with 11 bases in the middle. Germline V gives CDR1 SGHVS, CDR2 FNYEAQ. This CDR3 has 15 amino acids. The chain's CDR3 is CASSLEGDSNQPQHF. CDR3 coding DNA: TGTGCCAGCAGCTTAGAAGGGGATAGTAATCAGCCCCAGCATTTT.

This clone has more than one count but fewer than ten. The chain uses TRBV7-2 and TRBJ2-7; D unresolved. Between the trimmed V and J ends, which lost 1 base and 3 bases, there was a span of 1 base. Germline V gene lookup returns CDR1 SGHTA and CDR2 FQGNSA. The CDR3 is made up of 11 amino acids. CDR3 sequence: CASSLDYEQYF. The CDR3 DNA is TGTGCCAGCAGCTTAGACTACGAGCAGTACTTC.

This clone was detected once. The V call is TRBV27, the J call TRBJ1-5; D uncertain. The germline V and J ends were trimmed by 7 bases and 4 bases, with 8 bases remaining between them. The CDR3 extends over 12 amino acids. Germline V gene data show CDR1 as MNHEY and CDR2 as SMNVEV (reference sequence). The CDR3 coding sequence is TGTGCCAGCAAAACACATAATCAGCCCCAGCATTTT. Translated: CASKTHNQPQHF.

There are a few counts of this clone. The CDR3 DNA follows: TGTGCCAGCAGCTTCCTCGTAGGGAGTAGCAATGAGCAGTTCTTC. Its translation: CASSFLVGSSNEQFF. The chain couples TRBV7-3 to TRBJ2-1, with a possible D match to TRBD2 (5 bases). This CDR3 has 15 residues. Germline CDR1 is SGHTA and CDR2 is FQGTGA. V was shortened by 3 bases and J by 6 bases, with 15 bases between the two germline ends.

This clone turned up a few times. The rearrangement links TRBV29-1 to TRBJ1-2; possible D gene TRBD1, 6 bases. The V end lost 5 bases, the J end lost 2 bases, and 9 bases lay between the germline ends. The germline V gene encodes CDR1 SQVTM and CDR2 ANQGSEA. The CDR3 loop spans 12 amino acids. CDR3 in DNA: TGCAGCGTTCAGGGGTCGAACTATGGCTACACCTTC. Its translation: CSVQGSNYGYTF.

The chain joins TRBV5-4 to TRBJ2-5; 9 bases are shared with TRBD1. This CDR3 is built from 16 residues. Germline CDR1 is SGHNT and CDR2 is YYREEE (reference sequence). The J segment lost 5 bases and the V segment lost 6 bases, leaving 14 bases of the junction unmatched. The CDR3 here is CASTSEGQGGTETQYF. The CDR3, as DNA: TGTGCCAGCACCTCTGAGGGACAGGGAGGGACGGAGACCCAGTACTTC.

There are a few counts of this clone. The chain carries TRBV5-1 and TRBJ2-7, with D maybe TRBD1 (6 bases). Germline assignment: CDR1 SGHRS and CDR2 YFSETQ. The CDR3 has 13 residues. The ends were cut back, 3 bases at V and 3 bases at J, with 10 bases in the middle. CDR3: CASSYTGNYEQYF. In DNA form, the CDR3 reads TGCGCCAGCAGCTACACAGGGAACTACGAGCAGTACTTC.

The chain combines TRBV29-1 with TRBJ2-1, with D perhaps given as TRBD1 or TRBD2 (6 bases each). Germline V gene lookup returns CDR1 SQVTM and CDR2 ANQGSEA. The CDR3 is 14 amino acids. V lost 2 bases to trimming and J lost 7 bases, with 15 bases between them. The CDR3, as DNA: TGCAGCGTTGAATTAGGGGGGCGTGAGAATGAGCAGTTCTTC. As protein: CSVELGGRENEQFF.

The J gene is TRBJ2-1, the V gene TRBV9, with a tentative D call TRBD2 (5 bases). Germline CDR1 is SGDLS and CDR2 is YYNGEE. Trimming removed 3 bases from V and 2 bases from J, with 6 bases in between. The CDR3 is 13 amino acids. This chain's CDR3 is CASSAGTYNEQFF. The CDR3 bases are TGTGCCAGCAGCGCCGGGACCTACAATGAGCAGTTCTTC.

The chain uses TRBV15 and TRBJ2-5; D is ambiguous. Germline V gene sequence: CDR1 LNHNV, CDR2 YYDKDF (reference sequence). This CDR3 region has 14 residues. Deletions cut 3 bases from V and 0 bases from J, with 8 bases between. The CDR3 loop is CATSSRKYQETQYF. The CDR3, as DNA: TGTGCCACCAGCAGCCGGAAATACCAAGAGACCCAGTACTTC.

This clone was counted once. The chain has TRBV30 and TRBJ1-5; no firm D call. Germline V gives CDR1 GTSNPN, CDR2 SVGIG (reference sequence). The CDR3 has 13 amino acids. Deletions cut 2 bases from V and 3 bases from J, with 8 bases between. This chain's CDR3 is CAWSKRDNQPQHF. CDR3 DNA: TGTGCCTGGAGTAAAAGAGACAATCAGCCCCAGCATTTT.

The rearrangement links TRBV14 to TRBJ2-1, with D hard to call. Germline-derived CDR1 and CDR2 are SGHDN and FVKESK. The CDR3 has 17 residues. V lost 4 bases and J lost 0, with 16 bases in between. This chain's CDR3 is CASSPDDDKSSYNEQFF. The DNA for the CDR3 is TGTGCCAGCAGCCCAGATGACGACAAGAGCTCCTACAATGAGCAGTTCTTC.